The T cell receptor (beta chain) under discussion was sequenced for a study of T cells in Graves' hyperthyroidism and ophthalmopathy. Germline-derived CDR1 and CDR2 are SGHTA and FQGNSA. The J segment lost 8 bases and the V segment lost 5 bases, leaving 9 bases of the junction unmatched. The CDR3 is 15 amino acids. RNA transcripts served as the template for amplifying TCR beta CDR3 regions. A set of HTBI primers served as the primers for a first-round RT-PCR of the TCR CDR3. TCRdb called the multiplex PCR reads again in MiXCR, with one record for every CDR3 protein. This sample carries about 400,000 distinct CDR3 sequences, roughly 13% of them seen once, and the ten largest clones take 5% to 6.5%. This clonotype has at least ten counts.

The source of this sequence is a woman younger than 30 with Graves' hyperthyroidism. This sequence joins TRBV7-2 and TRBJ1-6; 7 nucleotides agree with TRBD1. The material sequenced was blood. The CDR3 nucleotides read TGTGCCAGCAGCCCCCACCCAGGGGGTGATTCACCCCTCCACTTT. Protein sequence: CASSPHPGGDSPLHF.